The source of this T cell receptor (beta chain) is a study of monozygotic twins with inflammatory bowel disease. The study's findings and limits: Different subtypes (of T cells) could not be told apart from one another.

This CDR3 is 18 amino acids long. The germline gives CDR1 KGHSH, CDR2 LQKENI. As concerns this clonotype: Its matching antigen is unknown.

Each of the TCR libraries took approximately 3.5 ug of total RNA. TCRdb reanalyzed the 5' RACE reads and collapses them to one entry per CDR3 protein, without DNA. This sample's clone table lists a few hundred thousand distinct CDR3 sequences. The clonotype was recovered from a human donor with ulcerative colitis or Crohn's disease, or a healthy co-twin of an affected twin (not recorded which). Sequencing used blood. This sequence joins TRBV18 and TRBJ2-3; without DNA, the TCRdb call of TRBD2 cannot be checked. CDR3 sequence reads: CASSPPLGLAASTDTQYF.